A single sample gave rise to the 23 T cell receptor beta chains below, sequenced in a study of cytomegalovirus exposure and HLA in healthy donors. The assay was immunoSEQ multiplex PCR, and TCRdb's table has in-frame clones only and misses some. The table shows about 150,000 clones, with 86% occurring only once. Source material: PBMCs. These receptors were collected from a young man in good health and CMV-seropositive.

This chain uses TRBV7-7 with TRBJ2-5; D might be TRBD1 (6 bases). V dropped 1 base and J dropped 9 bases, with 21 bases sitting between them. This CDR3 is built from 16 residues. Germline V lookup: CDR1 SSHAT, CDR2 FNYEAQ (reference sequence). The CDR3 bases are TGTGCCAGCAGCTTAGAAAACAGGGCCGGTCAAGGTGCCCAGTACTTC. Encoded protein: CASSLENRAGQGAQYF. The full variable domain, with the rest looked up from reference TRBV7-7 and TRBJ2-5, is GAGVSQSPRYKVTKRGQDVTLRCDPISSHATLYWYQQALGQGPEFLTYFNYEAQPDKSGLPSDRFSAERPEGSISTLTIQRTEQRDSAMYRCASSLENRAGQGAQYFGPGTRLLVL.

The chain carries TRBV5-8 and TRBJ2-5; 12 nucleotides line up with TRBD2. V lost 6 bases, J lost 6 bases, and 6 bases stayed unmatched. This CDR3 is built from 14 residues. Germline values: CDR1 SGHTS, CDR2 YDEGEE. This CDR3 is CASNLLAGGQTQYF. CDR3 DNA sequence: TGTGCCAGCAACCTACTAGCGGGGGGCCAGACCCAGTACTTC.

V gene TRBV7-2 combines with J gene TRBJ2-1, with D unresolved. This CDR3 has 18 residues. Germline CDR1 is SGHTA and CDR2 is FQGNSA. V was pared by 2 bases and J by 0 bases, with 17 bases between. CDR3 in DNA: TGTGCCAGCAGCTTAATTGGCGGAACCCCCAGCTCCTACAATGAGCAGTTCTTC. Translating it yields CASSLIGGTPSSYNEQFF.

V is TRBV6-1 and J is TRBJ1-1; D gene uncertain. The CDR3 length is 15 residues. Germline V gene lookup returns CDR1 MNHNS and CDR2 SASEGT. The V end was cut by 5 bases, the J end by 1 base, with 14 bases between. The CDR3 DNA is TGTGCCAGCAGTCCCGCCGGGGAATCGAACACTGAAGCTTTCTTT. This codes for CASSPAGESNTEAFF.

The chain has TRBV7-9 and TRBJ2-1; tentatively, D is TRBD1 (6 bases). The CDR3 is made up of 16 amino acids. In germline, CDR1 is SEHNR, CDR2 FQNEAQ (reference sequence). Trimming left V 2 bases short and J 0 bases short, with 11 bases between. The CDR3 protein is CASSLYTGSSYNEQFF. CDR3 sequence (DNA): TGTGCCAGCAGCTTATATACAGGGAGCTCCTACAATGAGCAGTTCTTC.

The chain carries TRBV7-6 and TRBJ2-2; D unclear. The germline V and J ends were trimmed by 10 bases and 1 base, with 16 bases remaining between them. CDR1 and CDR2 from the germline V gene are SGHVS and FNYEAQ. This CDR3 contains 15 residues. In nucleotides, the CDR3 is TGTGCCACTGCACCCCGACACTTGAACACCGGGGAGCTGTTTTTT. It is translated as CATAPRHLNTGELFF.

This chain joins TRBV9 and TRBJ2-1; possibly TRBD1 for D (6 bases). The germline CDR1 and CDR2 sequences are SGDLS and YYNGEE. The CDR3 consists of 12 residues. The V and J ends lost 4 bases and 10 bases respectively, with 12 bases between them. The CDR3 sequence: CASSPAGQEQFF. CDR3 nucleotide sequence: TGTGCCAGCAGCCCCGCTGGACAGGAGCAGTTCTTC.

This chain connects TRBV5-1 to TRBJ2-7, with D perhaps matching TRBD2 (6 bases). The germline V gene encodes CDR1 SGHRS and CDR2 YFSETQ. V was clipped by 0 bases and J by 3 bases, with 19 bases between them. The CDR3 extends over 17 amino acids. DNA for the CDR3: TGCGCCAGCAGCTTGGGGGTGTCTCCGGGGGTTGGCTACGAGCAGTACTTC. It is translated as CASSLGVSPGVGYEQYF.

The chain carries TRBV14 and TRBJ2-1; D is unresolved. Germline CDR1 and CDR2: SGHDN and FVKESK. The CDR3 is made up of 14 amino acids. Trimming stripped 0 bases from V and 4 bases from J, with 7 bases between. The DNA of the CDR3 is TGTGCCAGCAGCCAAGACAGGATTTACAATGAGCAGTTCTTC. It is translated as CASSQDRIYNEQFF. Using reference TRBV14 and TRBJ2-1 for the parts outside the CDR3, the full variable domain is EAGVTQFPSHSVIEKGQTVTLRCDPISGHDNLYWYRRVMGKEIKFLLHFVKESKQDESGMPNNRFLAERTGGTYSTLKVQPAELEDSGVYFCASSQDRIYNEQFFGPGTRLTVL.

The chain uses TRBV4-3 and TRBJ1-4; weak D call: TRBD1 (5 bases). This CDR3 is built from 14 residues. Trimming took off 2 bases at V and 3 bases at J, with 7 bases between the two ends. Germline V gives CDR1 LGHNA, CDR2 YSLEER. CDR3 nucleotide sequence: TGCGCCAGCAGCCAACAGGGTTCTAATGAAAAACTGTTTTTT. Its translation is CASSQQGSNEKLFF.

V usage is TRBV1 and J usage is TRBJ2-5; the table names TRBD2, a call not compared with the DNA. TRBV1 is labeled a pseudogene. The CDR3 runs to 16 residues. CDR3 sequence: CTSSQDEDGEEETQYF. The DNA for the CDR3 is TGCACCAGCAGCCAAGATGAGGACGGGGAAGAAGAGACCCAGTACTTC.

In this sample, this clone turned up once. The J gene is TRBJ2-3, the V gene TRBV5-1; 10 nucleotides line up with TRBD2. Germline CDR1 SGHRS, CDR2 YFSETQ. Trimming at V came to 1 base and at J to 3 bases, leaving 5 bases not matched to a gene. The CDR3 contains 16 residues. The CDR3 DNA is TGCGCCAGCAGCTTGACTAGCGGGGTAGTGACAGATACGCAGTATTTT. Protein product: CASSLTSGVVTDTQYF.

V usage is TRBV7-8 and J usage is TRBJ2-1, with 8 bases identical to TRBD1. The CDR3 runs 13 residues. From germline, CDR1 is SGHVS and CDR2 FQNEAQ. V shed 7 bases, J shed 6 bases, and the junction held 5 bases outside the gene matches. CDR3 in amino acids: CASNGQGFNEQFF. In nucleotides, the CDR3 is TGTGCCAGCAACGGACAGGGATTCAATGAGCAGTTCTTC.

V is TRBV9 and J is TRBJ1-6; D ambiguous. CDR1 SGDLS and CDR2 YYNGEE come from the germline V gene. The length of the CDR3 is 16 residues. V lost 7 bases and J 0 bases, leaving 14 bases between the germline ends. CDR3 protein: CASDPSGSSYNSPLHF. The CDR3 DNA is TGTGCCAGCGACCCGAGCGGGAGCTCCTATAATTCACCCCTCCACTTT.

About this clone itself: Other DNA sequences within the sample encode an identical CDR3. The rearrangement links TRBV20-1 to TRBJ2-7; TRBD1 matches 7 bases. The V gene end was trimmed by 2 bases and the J gene end by 13 bases; junction bases not matched to a gene: 8. Per the germline V gene, CDR1 is DFQATT and CDR2 is SNEGSKA (reference sequence). The CDR3 length is 11 residues. CDR3 in DNA: TGCAGTGCTAGACTGGGACAGACCGGATACTTC. This translates into CSARLGQTGYF.

This clone was counted once. V gene TRBV25-1 combines with J gene TRBJ2-5; perhaps TRBD2 as D (6 bases). Trimming left V 0 bases short and J 4 bases short, with 15 bases between. CDR1 and CDR2 from the germline V gene are MGHDK and SYGVNS. The CDR3 covers 16 residues. The CDR3 sequence is CASSEYTGVEGETQYF. Here the CDR3 DNA reads TGTGCCAGCAGTGAATATACGGGGGTCGAGGGAGAGACCCAGTACTTC.

The chain uses TRBV9 and TRBJ1-6; 7 bases are a match to TRBD1. The CDR3 extends over 14 amino acids. Trimming at V came to 1 base and at J to 5 bases, leaving 0 bases not matched to a gene. CDR1 is SGDLS and CDR2 is YYNGEE in the germline V gene. CDR3 nucleotide sequence: TGTGCCAGCAGCGTAACAGGGGATAATTCACCCCTCCACTTT. It is translated as CASSVTGDNSPLHF.

This clone was recorded once. This rearrangement joins TRBV4-3 to TRBJ2-1, with TRBD2 matching over 9 bases. The CDR3 extends over 15 amino acids. Germline values: CDR1 LGHNA, CDR2 YSLEER. J was trimmed by 3 bases and V by 1 base; bases with no gene match: 1. The CDR3 DNA reads as TGCGCCAGCAGCCAAGCTAGCGGGGACTACAATGAGCAGTTCTTC. This translates into CASSQASGDYNEQFF.

This chain links TRBV5-1 with TRBJ1-3; 9 nucleotides match TRBD1. This CDR3 has 15 amino acids. Germline assignment: CDR1 SGHRS and CDR2 YFSETQ. V was pared by 0 bases and J by 3 bases, with 1 base of the junction left unmatched. The CDR3 sequence: CASSLGQGDGNTIYF. In DNA, the CDR3 is TGCGCCAGCAGCTTGGGACAGGGGGATGGAAACACCATATATTTT.

V is TRBV11-3 and J is TRBJ2-2; 8 bases are a match to TRBD1. The CDR3 consists of 17 residues. Trimming cost V 4 bases and J 1 base; bases outside gene matches: 8. Per the germline V gene, CDR1 is SGHNT and CDR2 is YENEEA. The CDR3 here is CASSSETTGENTGELFF. CDR3 nucleotide sequence: TGTGCCAGCAGCTCCGAAACGACAGGGGAGAACACCGGGGAGCTGTTTTTT.

The chain couples TRBV7-9 to TRBJ2-2, with D possibly TRBD2 on 6 matching bases. Trimming removed 5 bases from V and 5 bases from J, with 15 bases in between. Germline-derived CDR1 and CDR2 are SEHNR and FQNEAQ (reference sequence). The CDR3 spans 15 residues. The CDR3 protein is CASSAGLGVTGELFF. As DNA, the CDR3 is TGTGCCAGCAGCGCGGGACTCGGAGTAACCGGGGAGCTGTTTTTT.

The rearrangement joins TRBV7-9 to TRBJ2-7; D call uncertain. CDR1 SEHNR and CDR2 FQNEAQ come from the germline V gene (reference sequence). Trimming left V 1 base short and J 5 bases short, with 9 bases between. The CDR3 has 13 amino acids. CDR3 loop: CASSLVSSHEQYF. CDR3 coding DNA: TGTGCCAGCAGCTTAGTTAGCAGTCACGAGCAGTACTTC.

V gene TRBV5-6 combines with J gene TRBJ2-7, with TRBD1 matching 10 bases. The germline V gene has CDR1 SGHDT and CDR2 YYEEEE. With 4 bases clipped from V and 4 bases from J, the junction kept 11 bases outside the gene matches. The CDR3 is made up of 16 amino acids. CDR3 protein: CASSTSTGGFGYEQYF. CDR3 DNA: TGTGCCAGCAGCACCTCGACAGGGGGCTTCGGGTACGAGCAGTACTTC.